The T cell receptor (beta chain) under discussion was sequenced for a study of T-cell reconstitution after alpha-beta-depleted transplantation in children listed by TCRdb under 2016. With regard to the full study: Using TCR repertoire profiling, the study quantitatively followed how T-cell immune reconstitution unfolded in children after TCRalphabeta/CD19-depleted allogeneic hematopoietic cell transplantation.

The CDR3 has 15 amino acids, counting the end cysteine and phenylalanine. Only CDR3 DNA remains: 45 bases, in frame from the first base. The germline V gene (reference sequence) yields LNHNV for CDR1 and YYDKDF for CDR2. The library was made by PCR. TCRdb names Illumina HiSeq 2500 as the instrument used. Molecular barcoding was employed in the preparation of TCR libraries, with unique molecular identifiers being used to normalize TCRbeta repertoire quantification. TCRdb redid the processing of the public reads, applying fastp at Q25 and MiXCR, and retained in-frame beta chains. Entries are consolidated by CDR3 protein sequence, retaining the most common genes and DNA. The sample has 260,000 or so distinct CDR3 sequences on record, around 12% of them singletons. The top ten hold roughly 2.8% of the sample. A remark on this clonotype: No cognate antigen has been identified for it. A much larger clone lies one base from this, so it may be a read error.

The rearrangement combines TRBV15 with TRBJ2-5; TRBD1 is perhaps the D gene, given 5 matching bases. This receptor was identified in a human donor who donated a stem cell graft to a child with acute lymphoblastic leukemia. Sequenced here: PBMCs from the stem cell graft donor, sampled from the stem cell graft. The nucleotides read TGTTCCACCAGCAGAGACAGCTTCATCCAAGAGACCCAGTACTTC. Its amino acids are CSTSRDSFIQETQYF. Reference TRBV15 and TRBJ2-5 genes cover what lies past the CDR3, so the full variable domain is DAMVIQNPRYQVTQFGKPVTLSCSQTLNHNVMYWYQQKSSQAPKLLFHYYDKDFNNEADTPDNFQSRRPNTSFCFLDIRSPGLGDTAMYLCSTSRDSFIQETQYFGPGTRLLVL.